The rows below give T cell receptor beta chains drawn from one sample of a study of blood T cell repertoires in COVID-19. Clones were sequenced by immunoSEQ multiplex PCR, and TCRdb holds only the in-frame ones, with some missing. The sample has fewer than 250,000 clones; roughly 82% are singletons. Sequencing was carried out using peripheral blood. Source of these receptors: an older woman with COVID-19, enrolled during active disease. Each CDR3 is given with its conserved first and last residue. The D gene is left open where the match is weak. A clone size is listed for some rows: how often the clone was seen (once, few, many), or a class if it is expanded.

D gene	V gene	J gene	clone size	CDR3 DNA	CDR3 protein
NA	TRBV7-2	TRBJ2-1	once	TGTGCCAGCAGCTTAGTGGCGGGCCTTTACAATGAGCAGTTCTTC	CASSLVAGLYNEQFF
TRBD2	TRBV7-2	TRBJ2-2	NA	TGTGCCAGCAGCCGGACTAGCGGCTACACCGGGGAGCTGTTTTTT	CASSRTSGYTGELFF
TRBD1	TRBV28	TRBJ1-2	NA	TGTGCCAGCTTCTCCACCGGGACAGGAGGCGGCTACACCTTC	CASFSTGTGGGYTF
NA	TRBV21-1	TRBJ2-1	NA	TGTGCCAGCAGCAACCGTATCGGGACAGGGTACGATGAGCAGTTCTTC	CASSNRIGTGYDEQFF
NA	TRBV5-1	TRBJ2-3	NA	TGCGCCAGCAGCGTACAGGGAGGGGGCACAGATACGCAGTATTTT	CASSVQGGGTDTQYF
NA	TRBV7-8	TRBJ2-2	NA	TGTGCCAGCAGCGCAGCGCATCTCACCGGGGAGCTGTTTTTT	CASSAAHLTGELFF
NA	TRBV5-4	TRBJ2-3	once	TGTGCCAGCAGCTTGGGGGCGGGTCCAGATACGCAGTATTTT	CASSLGAGPDTQYF
NA	TRBV14	TRBJ1-4	few	TGTGCCAGCAGCCGGACTGCAACTAATGAAAAACTGTTTTTT	CASSRTATNEKLFF
NA	TRBV12-3/TRBV12-4	TRBJ1-5	NA	TGTGCCAGCAGTTTAACTGATCAGCCCCAGCATTTT	CASSLTDQPQHF
NA	TRBV6-5	TRBJ1-5	few	TGTGCCAGCAGTTACTCGTTCGGTCAGCCCCAGCATTTT	CASSYSFGQPQHF
TRBD1	TRBV15	TRBJ1-3	NA	TGTGCCACCAGCAGAGGCGGGGACAGCTCTGGAAACACCATATATTTT	CATSRGGDSSGNTIYF
NA	TRBV28	TRBJ1-2	NA	TGTGCCACCTTCCTCGGACAGAGACATGGCTACACCTTC	CATFLGQRHGYTF
NA	TRBV5-5	TRBJ1-3	NA	TGTGCCAGCAGCAAACAGGAGCACTCTGGAAACACCATATATTTT	CASSKQEHSGNTIYF
NA	TRBV2	TRBJ1-4	NA	TGTGCCAGCAGGAAAGACAGTATAGCTAATGAAAAACTGTTTTTT	CASRKDSIANEKLFF
NA	TRBV5-8	TRBJ2-7	NA	TGTGCCAGCAACTATGAGCAGTACTTC	CASNYEQYF
NA	TRBV11-2	TRBJ2-3	NA	TGTGCCAGCAGCTTAACGAGGGCCACAGATACGCAGTATTTT	CASSLTRATDTQYF
NA	TRBV6-6	TRBJ2-2	NA	TGTGCCAGCAGTTACTCGATTTCGGGGGTCACCGGGGAGCTGTTTTTT	CASSYSISGVTGELFF
NA	TRBV5-1	TRBJ2-2	NA	TGCGCCAGCAGCCCCAACTTGGACACCGGGGAGCTGTTTTTT	CASSPNLDTGELFF
TRBD2	TRBV4-1	TRBJ2-1	NA	TGCGCCAGCAGCCAAGACAGGACTAGCGGGACTTATAACAATGAGCAGTTCTTC	CASSQDRTSGTYNNEQFF
TRBD1	TRBV3-1/TRBV3-2	TRBJ1-5	NA	TGTGCCAGCAGCCAGGCCGGGACAGGGGGGTTAGTTGGTAATCAGCCCCAGCATTTT	CASSQAGTGGLVGNQPQHF
TRBD2	TRBV15	TRBJ2-5	NA	TGTGCCTCCGGACGGAGACTAGCGGGAGTCGGAGAGACCCAGTACTTC	CASGRRLAGVGETQYF
NA	TRBV6-5	TRBJ2-2	NA	TGTGCCAGCAGTACTGAGACGAACACCGGGGAGCTGTTTTTT	CASSTETNTGELFF
TRBD1	TRBV11-3	TRBJ2-2	NA	TGTGCCAGCAGCCCCACCTCCGGACAGGTGGGACCCGGGGAGCTGTTTTTT	CASSPTSGQVGPGELFF
NA	TRBV11-3	TRBJ2-1	NA	TGTGCCAGCAGCGCAAACAGGGTTTCCTACAATGAGCAGTTCTTC	CASSANRVSYNEQFF
NA	TRBV19	TRBJ1-6	NA	TGTGCCAGTACACAGGAAGGCACCCTCCACTTT	CASTQEGTLHF
TRBD1	TRBV28	TRBJ1-2	NA	TGTGCCAGCAGTTTACCTTTACAGGGGCCGGGCTATGGCTACACCTTC	CASSLPLQGPGYGYTF
TRBD2	TRBV4-2	TRBJ2-7	NA	TGTGCCAGCAGCCTCAATAGCGGGGGAAGCTCCTACGAGCAGTACTTC	CASSLNSGGSSYEQYF
NA	TRBV7-9	TRBJ1-2	NA	TGTGCCAGCAGCTTAGAGACGGGGATCGATGGCTACACCTTC	CASSLETGIDGYTF
TRBD2	TRBV19	TRBJ2-3	NA	TGTGCCAGTAGTTCCTCGGGACTAGCGGGTTACACAGATACGCAGTATTTT	CASSSSGLAGYTDTQYF
TRBD1	TRBV5-1	TRBJ1-4	NA	TGCGCCAGCAGCCTCGGGACAGGAACGATGGAAACTAATGAAAAACTGTTTTTT	CASSLGTGTMETNEKLFF